The rows below give T cell receptor beta chains drawn from one sample of a study of beta chain features in type 1 diabetes. Only in-frame clones appear in the TCRdb table, and some are missing; sequencing was by immunoSEQ multiplex PCR. The sample has around 650,000 clones; around 12% are singletons. Specimen: naive CD4+ T cells from blood. The receptors here all came from a man aged 25-40 years with type 1 diabetes. Each CDR3 is given with its conserved first and last residue. The D gene is left open where the match is weak. A row's size may be missing; if present it is once, few, many or a size class.

V: TRBV28
size: few
D: .
J: TRBJ1-5
CDR3: CASSLRTGTFNQPQHF
DNA: TGTGCCAGCAGTTTACGCACAGGAACTTTTAATCAGCCCCAGCATTTT

V: TRBV7-2
size: few
D: .
J: TRBJ2-5
CDR3: CASSLRSVKGTQYF
DNA: TGTGCCAGCAGCCTCAGGAGCGTGAAGGGGACCCAGTACTTC

V: TRBV4-3
size: .
D: .
J: TRBJ2-3
CDR3: CASSQGLADTQYF
DNA: TGCGCCAGCAGCCAAGGCTTGGCAGATACGCAGTATTTT

V: TRBV20-1
size: few
D: .
J: TRBJ1-1
CDR3: CSASGQTEAFF
DNA: TGCAGTGCTTCCGGACAGACTGAAGCTTTCTTT

V: TRBV7-9
size: few
D: TRBD2
J: TRBJ2-7
CDR3: CASSPTWTSLLSYEQYF
DNA: TGTGCCAGCAGCCCAACCTGGACTAGCTTGCTGTCCTACGAGCAGTACTTC

V: TRBV29-1
size: .
D: .
J: TRBJ1-4
CDR3: CSVGGRANEKLFF
DNA: TGCAGCGTTGGGGGGCGAGCTAATGAAAAACTGTTTTTT

V: TRBV30
size: few
D: .
J: TRBJ2-7
CDR3: CAWSPHPWGENSYEQYF
DNA: TGTGCCTGGAGTCCCCACCCCTGGGGGGAGAACTCCTACGAGCAGTACTTC

V: TRBV7-8
size: .
D: .
J: TRBJ1-1
CDR3: CASSSPTGLNTEAFF
DNA: TGTGCCAGCAGCTCCCCGACGGGGCTGAACACTGAAGCTTTCTTT

V: TRBV11-2
size: .
D: .
J: TRBJ2-1
CDR3: CASSRPPEEQFF
DNA: TGTGCCAGCAGCCGCCCTCCGGAGGAGCAGTTCTTC

V: TRBV19
size: .
D: .
J: TRBJ2-7
CDR3: CASSNIYEQYF
DNA: TGTGCCAGTAGTAACATCTACGAGCAGTACTTC

V: TRBV11-2
size: .
D: .
J: TRBJ2-6
CDR3: CASSLIQSSGANVLTF
DNA: TGTGCCAGCAGCTTGATTCAGAGCTCTGGGGCCAACGTCCTGACTTTC

V: TRBV5-1
size: .
D: TRBD1
J: TRBJ2-5
CDR3: CASSSGTGGETQYF
DNA: TGCGCCAGCAGCTCCGGGACAGGGGGAGAGACCCAGTACTTC

V: TRBV19
size: .
D: .
J: TRBJ2-5
CDR3: CASSRARETQYF
DNA: TGTGCCAGTAGCAGGGCCCGGGAGACCCAGTACTTC

V: TRBV6-5
size: .
D: .
J: TRBJ2-7
CDR3: CASSYSAAKPYEQYF
DNA: TGTGCCAGCAGTTACTCGGCAGCGAAGCCCTACGAGCAGTACTTC

V: TRBV19
size: .
D: TRBD1
J: TRBJ1-3
CDR3: CASRGGQDSGNTIYF
DNA: TGTGCCAGTAGGGGAGGACAGGACTCTGGAAACACCATATATTTT

V: TRBV5-6
size: few
D: .
J: TRBJ1-2
CDR3: CASSEAPAGYTF
DNA: TGTGCCAGCAGCGAGGCCCCAGCGGGCTACACCTTC

V: TRBV28
size: .
D: .
J: TRBJ1-2
CDR3: CASSGEGGPNYGYTF
DNA: TGTGCCAGCAGTGGGGAGGGGGGCCCGAACTATGGCTACACCTTC

V: TRBV7-9
size: few
D: .
J: TRBJ2-2
CDR3: CASSLVLGTGELFF
DNA: TGTGCCAGCAGCTTAGTGCTGGGCACCGGGGAGCTGTTTTTT

V: TRBV27
size: .
D: .
J: TRBJ1-5
CDR3: CASSYVPRGNQPQHF
DNA: TGTGCCAGCAGTTACGTCCCCAGGGGCAATCAGCCCCAGCATTTT

V: TRBV18
size: .
D: TRBD1
J: TRBJ1-4
CDR3: CASSPGTGQKLFF
DNA: TGTGCCAGCTCACCGGGGACAGGGCAAAAACTGTTTTTT

V: TRBV6-5
size: .
D: .
J: TRBJ2-3
CDR3: CASSLTRVADTQYF
DNA: TGTGCCAGCAGCCTCACCAGGGTCGCAGATACGCAGTATTTT

V: TRBV7-2
size: .
D: .
J: TRBJ2-2
CDR3: CASSLEPRTSGELFF
DNA: TGTGCCAGCAGCTTAGAACCCCGGACAAGCGGGGAGCTGTTTTTT

V: TRBV5-1
size: few
D: .
J: TRBJ1-5
CDR3: CASREGNGPQHF
DNA: TGCGCCAGCCGGGAGGGGAACGGGCCCCAGCATTTT

V: TRBV30
size: few
D: .
J: TRBJ2-3
CDR3: CAWSFYRVLSTDTQYF
DNA: TGTGCCTGGAGTTTCTACAGGGTATTAAGCACAGATACGCAGTATTTT

V: TRBV7-2
size: few
D: .
J: TRBJ2-6
CDR3: CASSLRGVSGANVLTF
DNA: TGTGCCAGCAGCTTACGGGGCGTTTCTGGGGCCAACGTCCTGACTTTC

V: TRBV27
size: .
D: .
J: TRBJ1-5
CDR3: CASSPRDTYQPQHF
DNA: TGTGCCAGCAGTCCGCGGGACACCTATCAGCCCCAGCATTTT

V: TRBV2
size: few
D: .
J: TRBJ1-5
CDR3: CASSESQGDQPQHF
DNA: TGTGCCAGCAGTGAAAGCCAGGGTGATCAGCCCCAGCATTTT

V: TRBV2
size: few
D: .
J: TRBJ2-2
CDR3: CASSRGPSGELFF
DNA: TGTGCCAGCAGTCGGGGGCCGTCCGGGGAGCTGTTTTTT

V: TRBV7-2
size: few
D: TRBD2
J: TRBJ2-1
CDR3: CASSLLAGAYNEQFF
DNA: TGTGCCAGCAGCTTACTAGCGGGGGCCTACAATGAGCAGTTCTTC

V: TRBV5-1
size: few
D: .
J: TRBJ1-3
CDR3: CASSRSSDFSGNTIYF
DNA: TGCGCCAGCAGCCGATCATCAGACTTCTCTGGAAACACCATATATTTT

V: TRBV7-2
size: .
D: TRBD1
J: TRBJ1-2
CDR3: CASSSFALRGSTGPSF
DNA: TGTGCCAGCAGCTCCTTCGCTCTAAGGGGATCGACAGGGCCCTCCTTC

V: TRBV6-5
size: few
D: TRBD1
J: TRBJ2-7
CDR3: CASRGTGTGRNEQYF
DNA: TGTGCCAGCAGAGGGACAGGGACGGGAAGGAACGAGCAGTACTTC

V: TRBV5-4
size: few
D: .
J: TRBJ1-3
CDR3: CASSGGSLSGNTIYF
DNA: TGTGCCAGCAGCGGGGGATCCCTCTCTGGAAACACCATATATTTT

V: TRBV13
size: few
D: .
J: TRBJ1-1
CDR3: CASSLEHAEAFF
DNA: TGTGCCAGCAGCTTAGAGCATGCGGAAGCTTTCTTT

V: TRBV29-1
size: .
D: TRBD1
J: TRBJ2-6
CDR3: CSVATGSRSGGANVLTF
DNA: TGCAGCGTGGCGACAGGGAGCAGATCTGGTGGGGCCAACGTCCTGACTTTC

V: TRBV27
size: few
D: .
J: TRBJ2-7
CDR3: CASSLRPGLLSYEQYF
DNA: TGTGCCAGCAGTCTTCGTCCGGGACTTCTTTCCTACGAGCAGTACTTC

V: TRBV28
size: few
D: TRBD2
J: TRBJ2-7
CDR3: CASSLTSGGAYEQYF
DNA: TGTGCCAGCAGTTTGACTAGCGGGGGGGCCTACGAGCAGTACTTC

V: TRBV4-2
size: .
D: TRBD2
J: TRBJ2-1
CDR3: CASSRGGGGLDNEQFF
DNA: TGTGCCAGCAGCCGGGGTGGCGGGGGACTTGACAATGAGCAGTTCTTC

V: TRBV7-2
size: few
D: .
J: TRBJ2-2
CDR3: CASSAQFVRNTGELFF
DNA: TGTGCCAGCAGCGCACAGTTTGTCAGGAACACCGGGGAGCTGTTTTTT

V: TRBV9
size: few
D: TRBD1
J: TRBJ1-5
CDR3: CASSQGGGGQPQHF
DNA: TGTGCCAGCAGCCAGGGGGGAGGCGGGCAGCCCCAGCATTTT

V: TRBV28
size: .
D: TRBD2
J: TRBJ2-3
CDR3: CASSTSGGRHGTQYF
DNA: TGTGCCAGCAGCACAAGCGGGGGAAGACATGGTACGCAGTATTTT

V: TRBV5-4
size: few
D: .
J: TRBJ1-2
CDR3: CASSLEGLYGYTF
DNA: TGTGCCAGCAGCTTGGAGGGCCTCTATGGCTACACCTTC

V: TRBV5-1
size: few
D: TRBD1
J: TRBJ2-5
CDR3: CASKGQGTSKETQYF
DNA: TGCGCCAGCAAAGGACAGGGGACTTCAAAGGAGACCCAGTACTTC

V: TRBV6-5
size: .
D: TRBD1
J: TRBJ2-1
CDR3: CASSYAWDSSYNEQFF
DNA: TGTGCCAGCAGTTACGCGTGGGACAGCTCTTACAATGAGCAGTTCTTC

V: TRBV7-9
size: few
D: TRBD2
J: TRBJ2-3
CDR3: CASSSLLAGPGGDTQYF
DNA: TGTGCCAGCAGCTCCCTTCTAGCGGGCCCTGGGGGAGATACGCAGTATTTT

V: TRBV29-1
size: few
D: .
J: TRBJ1-4
CDR3: CSVGGRANEKLFF
DNA: TGCAGCGTTGGGGGACGGGCTAATGAAAAACTGTTTTTT